Many counts were recorded for the clone carrying this TCR beta chain. Antigen unknown. These data come from a study of spatial heterogeneity in lung cancer. General study points: Ubiquitous expanded tumor TCRs surfaced in blood more at resection than they did at follow-up.

V was pared by 6 bases and J by 2 bases, with 17 bases between. The CDR3 contains 16 residues. Germline V gene sequence: CDR1 MNHEY, CDR2 SVGAGI. TCR cDNA molecules each carried a unique molecular identifier. One entry per CDR3 protein results from TCRdb running MiXCR on the 5' RACE reads. The sample records tens of thousands of distinct CDR3 sequences, roughly 21% being singletons. The time point denotes: blood at routine non-recurrence follow-up after resection. Source: PBMCs, taken at follow-up. The sequence was collected from a male donor with early-stage non-small cell lung cancer. The chain has TRBV6-5 and TRBJ1-3; D unclear. The DNA of the CDR3 is TGTGCCAGCAGGACCTACCCCGGGCGCCCTGGAAACACCATATATTTT. It translates to CASRTYPGRPGNTIYF.